These 11 T cell receptor delta chains were all obtained from the same sample, sequenced in a study of Vγ9Vδ2 T cells in congenital toxoplasmosis. Template-switch reverse transcription used TRGC- and TRDC-specific primers together in a single tube. The TRGC primer design covered both constant genes, TRGC1 and TRGC2. TCRdb re-called the reads using CATT. This table has roughly 630 delta-chain clones, about 7.7% appearing once. Sample: gamma-delta T cells from blood. These receptors originate from a child younger than 10 born to a mother with Toxoplasma gondii infection during pregnancy, either congenitally infected or uninfected (not recorded which).

As concerns this clone: A far larger clone lies a single base away; this is likely a read error. This chain links TRAV38-2/DV8 with TRDJ1; 7 bases are shared with TRDD3. V lost 0 bases, J lost 0 bases, and 29 bases stayed unmatched. Germline lookup yields CDR1 TSESDYY and CDR2 QEAYKQQN. The CDR3 consists of 24 residues. The CDR3, as DNA: TGTGCTTATAGGAGCGCGATCATACGACCGCCAGGACGAATGGGGGACCTGTACACCGATAAACTCATCTTT. Protein sequence: CAYRSAIIRPPGRMGDLYTDKLIF.

This clone is judged large. The chain links TRAV36/DV7 to TRDJ1, with 9 nucleotides matching TRDD3. This CDR3 has 14 residues. V dropped 7 bases and J dropped 5; count of bases not matched to a gene: 12. CDR1 is VTNFRS, CDR2 LTSSGIE, per germline (reference sequence). The CDR3 loop is CASGPGDTGDKLIF. In nucleotides, the CDR3 is TGTGCTTCGGGCCCGGGGGATACTGGGGATAAACTCATCTTT.

Notes on this clone: The translation of this DNA and the TCRdb protein of a much larger clone differ at residue 16, probably owing to a read error; the protein shown here is translated from the DNA. The chain recombines TRDV3 with TRDJ1, with TRDD3 matching 10 bases. Germline-derived CDR1 and CDR2 are TVYSNPD and GDNSRS (reference sequence). The CDR3 covers 20 residues. The CDR3 DNA reads as TGTGCCTTTAGAGGGGATTACTGGGGGATCCAGACCAAGTACACCAATAAACTCATCTTT. Protein sequence: CAFRGDYWGIQTKYTNKLIF. Full variable domain (remainder filled in from reference TRDV3 and TRDJ1): CDKVTQSSPDQTVASGSEVVLLCTYDTVYSNPDLFWYRIRPDYSFQFVFYGDNSRSEGADFTQGRFSVKHILTQKAFHLVISPVRTEDSATYYCAFRGDYWGIQTKYTNKLIFGKGTRVTVEP.

By share of the sample, this clone is large. This sample also contains other DNA sequences that code for the same CDR3. The chain couples TRDV3 to TRDJ1; 8 bases match TRDD3. The germline CDR1 and CDR2 sequences are TVYSNPD and GDNSRS (reference sequence). The V and J ends lost 3 bases and 0 bases, in that order; junction bases with no gene match: 18. CDR3 length equals 18 residues. The CDR3 reads CAFSTGGPRRLYTDKLIF. The CDR3 DNA follows: TGTGCCTTCAGTACTGGGGGTCCCCGTCGTCTGTACACCGATAAACTCATCTTT. Full variable domain (remainder filled in from reference TRDV3 and TRDJ1): CDKVTQSSPDQTVASGSEVVLLCTYDTVYSNPDLFWYRIRPDYSFQFVFYGDNSRSEGADFTQGRFSVKHILTQKAFHLVISPVRTEDSATYYCAFSTGGPRRLYTDKLIFGKGTRVTVEP.

The sample holds a few counts of this clone. A far larger clone is just one base off, so this is likely a read error. V gene TRDV2 combines with J gene TRDJ3; TRDD3 aligns across 8 bases. With V trimmed by 3 bases and J by 0 bases, 9 bases remained unmatched. Germline assignment: CDR1 GEAIGNYY and CDR2 EKD. This CDR3 region has 19 residues. The CDR3 loop reads CACDPTGGSSSWDTRQMFF. The CDR3 nucleotides read TGTGCCTGTGACCCCACTGGGGGCTCTAGCTCCTGGGACACCCGACAGATGTTTTTC.

By share of the sample, this clone is medium-sized. The chain couples TRDV2 to TRDJ2, with TRDD3 matching over 7 bases. There are 14 residues in the CDR3. V gave up 0 bases and J gave up 4 bases; unmatched junction bases: 1. In germline, CDR1 is GEAIGNYY, CDR2 EKD. The chain's CDR3 is CACDTVGETAQLFF. CDR3 DNA: TGTGCCTGTGACACCGTGGGGGAGACAGCACAACTCTTCTTT.

This clone was observed a few times. The V gene is uncalled and the J gene is TRDJ2. CDR3 length equals 10 residues. DNA of the CDR3: TGTAGTGCTTTGACAGCACAACTCTTCTTT. Translated, it gives CSALTAQLFF.

This clone is classed as medium-sized (0.01 to 0.1%). The V and J genes are TRDV1 and TRDJ1; 10 bases are a match to TRDD3. The CDR3 runs 19 residues. Unmatched junction bases numbered 11, after V lost 0 bases and J lost 1 base. Germline V gene data show CDR1 as TSWWSYY and CDR2 as QGS. The CDR3 DNA follows: TGTGCTCTTGGGGAACTTGGGCCTACGAGGGGGATACGCACCGATAAACTCATCTTT. This codes for CALGELGPTRGIRTDKLIF.

This clone was counted only a few times. A much larger clone sits a single nucleotide away, making a read error possible. Other DNA variants within this sample encode the same CDR3. The rearrangement links TRDV2 to TRDJ1, with D possibly TRDD3 on 6 matching bases. With 7 bases removed from V and 0 bases from J, the gap between germline ends came to 41 bases. This CDR3 contains 23 residues. Per the germline V gene, CDR1 is GEAIGNYY and CDR2 is EKD. CDR3 nucleotide sequence: TGTGCCTGCGACCCACACTTCCCCTTTCGCCTGAAAGGGGTGGGGGCGTACACCGATAAACTCATCTTT. Its protein is CACDPHFPFRLKGVGAYTDKLIF.

In this sample, this clone turned up a few times. A far larger clone is only one base removed, so a read error is likely. Other DNA sequences within the sample encode an identical CDR3. The V gene is TRDV3, the J gene TRDJ1; a weak D match, TRDD3 (6 bases). Trimming shortened V by 3 bases and J by 2 bases, and 19 bases separated the two germline ends. Germline-derived CDR1 and CDR2 are TVYSNPD and GDNSRS (reference sequence). CDR3 length equals 15 residues. CDR3 nucleotide sequence: TGTGCCTTCCTGGGGTCCGCGTCGGAAACCGATAAACTCATCTTT. Translation: CAFLGSASETDKLIF.

This clone is labeled medium-sized (0.01 to 0.1%). No V segment was called; the J segment is TRDJ1. This CDR3 contains 10 residues. The CDR3 DNA is TGTGCAAAAGATATTGAAAATGGCATCTTT. It encodes CAKDIENGIF.